This T cell receptor (beta chain) was documented in a study of T cells in Graves' hyperthyroidism and ophthalmopathy. Study results and caveats: In validation, the model predicted ophthalmopathy. These predictions came a median about 6.8 months before onset.

V lost 3 bases, J lost 5 bases, and 15 bases stayed unmatched. The CDR3 has 18 amino acids. Germline V gene lookup returns CDR1 LGHDT and CDR2 YNNKEL (reference sequence). This clonotype was counted at least ten times. Antigen specificity is unknown. RNA transcripts gave rise to amplified TCR beta CDR3 regions. The study used the HTBI primer set for a first-round RT-PCR of the TCR CDR3. TCRdb re-analysed the multiplex PCR reads in MiXCR, keeping a single row per CDR3 protein. The sample has under 300,000 distinct CDR3 sequences; approximately 23% are singletons. The source of this sequence is a man aged 25-45 years with Graves' ophthalmopathy. The chain combines TRBV3-1 with TRBJ2-5; 10 positions match TRBD2. The sequencing sample was made of blood. The DNA of the CDR3 is TGTGCCAGCAGCCAGCCTGGAGCGGGAGGGTATGGGAGTGAGACCCAGTACTTC. Its translation is CASSQPGAGGYGSETQYF.